The 32 T cell receptor beta chains below all came from one sample that was sequenced in a study of glioma-infiltrating T cells after dendritic cell vaccination. Only in-frame clones appear in the TCRdb table, and some are missing; sequencing was by immunoSEQ multiplex PCR. The table includes about 67,000 clones, 81% detected once. The sample consisted of blood, taken before dendritic cell vaccination. Source of these receptors: a human donor with glioblastoma.

This sequence joins TRBV25-1 and TRBJ2-5; 8 bases line up with TRBD1. The V gene's germline CDR1 is MGHDK and CDR2 SYGVNS. This CDR3 is built from 16 residues. The trim removed 4 bases at V and 5 bases at J, leaving 12 bases unmatched. The CDR3 here is CASSVTTGAVGETQYF. CDR3 DNA sequence: TGTGCCAGCAGTGTTACGACAGGGGCGGTGGGGGAGACCCAGTACTTC.

The chain combines TRBV29-1 with TRBJ1-1, with 9 bases matching TRBD1. Germline V lookup: CDR1 SQVTM, CDR2 ANQGSEA. Unmatched junction bases numbered 11, after V lost 8 bases and J lost 4 bases. This CDR3 spans 14 amino acids. CDR3 DNA: TGCAGCACCAGGACAGGGGCGGCGGGCACTGAAGCTTTCTTT. It is translated as CSTRTGAAGTEAFF.

This clone occurred once. The chain has TRBV6-6 and TRBJ2-5, with 8 positions matching TRBD2. Per the germline V gene, CDR1 is MNHNY and CDR2 is SVGAGI (reference sequence). The J segment lost 5 bases and the V segment lost 4 bases, leaving 9 bases of the junction unmatched. CDR3 length: 15 amino acids. CDR3: CASSSPGLGSETQYF. CDR3 in DNA: TGTGCCAGCAGTTCACCGGGACTAGGCTCGGAGACCCAGTACTTC.

This clone was seen only once. A read error may produce the germline difference seen at one junction end. V and J are TRBV6-1 and TRBJ1-5; D remains ambiguous. This CDR3 comprises 11 residues. The germline V gene encodes CDR1 MNHNS and CDR2 SASEGT. The CDR3 bases are TGTGCCAGCAGTGAGAGTGATCCCCTGCATTTT. It yields the protein CASSESDPLHF.

The rearrangement uses TRBV7-9 and TRBJ2-5; TRBD1 matches 10 bases. The J call may be in error: the DNA end matches TRBJ2-7 better. CDR1 is SEHNR and CDR2 is FQNEAQ in the germline V gene (reference sequence). This CDR3 has 14 amino acids. The CDR3 sequence: CASSDRDRGYEQYF. As DNA, the CDR3 is TGTGCCAGCAGCGACCGGGACAGGGGATACGAGCAGTACTTC.

J is TRBJ2-1 and V is TRBV6-5; D is ambiguous. The CDR3 totals 13 residues. The germline CDR1 and CDR2 sequences are MNHEY and SVGAGI. V lost 2 bases, J lost 4 bases, and 6 bases lay in between. The CDR3 is CASSYTTYNEQFF. CDR3 coding DNA: TGTGCCAGCAGTTACACTACGTACAATGAGCAGTTCTTC.

This clone was recorded once. The chain employs TRBV29-1 and TRBJ1-2; D might be TRBD1 (6 bases). V lost 7 bases and J 2 bases, leaving 17 bases between the germline ends. Germline values: CDR1 SQVTM, CDR2 ANQGSEA. This CDR3 region has 14 residues. The CDR3 DNA reads TGCAGCGCCGGGATGACAGGCGGAAACTATGGCTACACCTTC. Amino acid sequence: CSAGMTGGNYGYTF.

V gene TRBV19 combines with J gene TRBJ1-5; maybe TRBD1 (5 bases). This CDR3 is 17 amino acids long. Germline V gives CDR1 LNHDA, CDR2 SQIVND (reference sequence). With 3 bases removed from V and 0 bases from J, the gap between germline ends came to 15 bases. CDR3 sequence reads: CASSIAIRADSNQPQHF. CDR3 nucleotide sequence: TGTGCCAGTAGTATCGCTATCAGGGCGGATAGCAATCAGCCCCAGCATTTT.

The chain uses TRBV7-8 and TRBJ2-1; 13 bases are shared with TRBD2. V was clipped by 1 base and J by 0 bases; unmatched bases: 9. Per the germline V gene, CDR1 is SGHVS and CDR2 is FQNEAQ. CDR3 length: 20 residues. The CDR3 DNA reads TGTGCCAGCAGCTTAGTTCTCTTACTAGCGGGGGGGCACTCCTACAATGAGCAGTTCTTC. Its translation is CASSLVLLLAGGHSYNEQFF.

The V and J genes are TRBV25-1 and TRBJ2-1, with a weak D call TRBD2 (6 bases). The V gene lost 0 bases and the J gene lost 0 bases, with 15 bases spanning the gap. Looked up from germline, CDR1 is MGHDK and CDR2 is SYGVNS. The CDR3 sequence is 18 residues long. The CDR3 here is CASSEYGGLRSSYNEQFF. The CDR3, as DNA: TGTGCCAGCAGTGAATATGGGGGACTCCGGAGCTCCTACAATGAGCAGTTCTTC.

The chain employs TRBV5-4 and TRBJ2-2; tentative D call: TRBD1 (6 bases). The CDR3 has 14 amino acids. The germline V gene has CDR1 SGHNT and CDR2 YYREEE (reference sequence). The V end was cut by 6 bases, the J end by 7 bases, with 16 bases between. CDR3 residues: CASIPTQGSGELFF. The CDR3 DNA reads TGTGCCAGCATCCCAACCCAGGGGAGCGGGGAGCTGTTTTTT. The full variable domain, completed using reference TRBV5-4 and TRBJ2-2, is ETGVTQSPTHLIKTRGQQVTLRCSSQSGHNTVSWYQQALGQGPQFIFQYYREEENGRGNFPPRFSGLQFPNYSSELNVNALELDDSALYLCASIPTQGSGELFFGEGSRLTVL.

This clone was detected only a few times. The genes are TRBV29-1 and TRBJ2-3, with D perhaps TRBD1 (6 bases). This CDR3 contains 13 residues. V lost 3 bases and J 1 base, leaving 8 bases between the germline ends. In germline, CDR1 is SQVTM, CDR2 ANQGSEA. The CDR3 protein is CSVDRTGTDTQYF. CDR3 sequence (DNA): TGCAGCGTTGATCGGACAGGCACAGATACGCAGTATTTT.

This clone showed up just a few times. V and J are TRBV6-5 and TRBJ2-1, with TRBD2 matching over 8 bases. The CDR3 sequence is 14 residues long. The germline CDR1 and CDR2 sequences are MNHEY and SVGAGI. V shed 6 bases, J shed 3 bases, and the junction held 4 bases outside the gene matches. CDR3 sequence reads: CASSTSGDYNEQFF. CDR3 DNA: TGTGCCAGCAGCACTAGCGGAGACTACAATGAGCAGTTCTTC.

The J gene is TRBJ1-6, the V gene TRBV5-6, with 9 bases lining up with TRBD1. There are 17 residues in the CDR3. With V trimmed by 6 bases and J by 10 bases, 17 bases remained unmatched. CDR1 is SGHDT and CDR2 is YYEEEE in the germline V gene. In DNA form, the CDR3 reads TGTGCCAGCACCTCGGATACCAAGGGGACAGGGAGCTCACCCCTCCACTTT. Its protein is CASTSDTKGTGSSPLHF.

The chain links TRBV11-2 to TRBJ2-2; D perhaps matches TRBD2 (6 bases). The germline V gene has CDR1 SGHAT and CDR2 FQNNGV. V lost 5 bases to trimming and J lost 8 bases, with 12 bases between them. The CDR3 is 13 amino acids. The CDR3 region has the DNA TGTGCCAGCAGCCGACCCGGGAGAGGGGAGCTGTTTTTT. Amino acid sequence: CASSRPGRGELFF.

The rearrangement joins TRBV7-9 to TRBJ2-5; tentative D call: TRBD2 (5 bases). V lost 7 bases and J 5 bases, leaving 14 bases between the germline ends. The CDR3 consists of 13 residues. CDR1 is SEHNR, CDR2 FQNEAQ, per germline (reference sequence). CDR3 sequence reads: CASISLWEETQYF. The CDR3 nucleotides read TGTGCCAGCATCTCACTATGGGAGGAGACCCAGTACTTC.

V is TRBV6-1 and J is TRBJ1-5, with TRBD1 identical over 7 bases. J was trimmed by 0 bases and V by 2 bases; bases with no gene match: 10. CDR1 is MNHNS, CDR2 SASEGT, per germline. This CDR3 region has 18 residues. As DNA, the CDR3 is TGTGCCAGCAGTGAAAGGGCAGGGGGGCAAAATAGCAATCAGCCCCAGCATTTT. Its protein is CASSERAGGQNSNQPQHF.

The chain is built from TRBV4-3 and TRBJ1-1; a weak D match, TRBD1 (6 bases). CDR1 LGHNA and CDR2 YSLEER come from the germline V gene. The CDR3 extends over 15 amino acids. V lost 1 base and J 6 bases, leaving 15 bases between the germline ends. This CDR3 is CASSQALDRAAEAFF. The CDR3 region has the DNA TGCGCCAGCAGCCAAGCTTTGGACAGAGCGGCTGAAGCTTTCTTT.

With respect to this clone: In the same sample, other DNA sequences code for this CDR3. The chain joins TRBV6-6 to TRBJ1-2; possibly TRBD1 for D (5 bases). Trimming shortened V by 8 bases and J by 0 bases, and 10 bases separated the two germline ends. Germline lookup yields CDR1 MNHNY and CDR2 SVGAGI (reference sequence). The CDR3 contains 13 residues. The CDR3 DNA reads TGTGCCAGCCACGACAGCCCTAACTATGGCTACACCTTC. It codes for CASHDSPNYGYTF.

V and J are TRBV5-1 and TRBJ2-1; the match to TRBD1 covers 8 bases. J was trimmed by 4 bases and V by 3 bases; bases with no gene match: 9. This CDR3 region has 16 residues. Germline V CDR1 and CDR2: SGHRS, YFSETQ. The CDR3 here is CASSWVTGDLYNEQFF. CDR3 sequence (DNA): TGCGCCAGCAGCTGGGTGACAGGGGACTTATACAATGAGCAGTTCTTC.

This clone showed up many times. CDR3 sequence: CASSQDPGDGADTQYF. CDR3 coding DNA: TGCGCCAGCAGCCAAGATCCCGGGGATGGGGCAGATACGCAGTATTTT. This chain connects TRBV4-3 to TRBJ2-3; perhaps TRBD2 as D (5 bases). Germline V gene lookup returns CDR1 LGHNA and CDR2 YSLEER. Between the trimmed V and J ends, which lost 0 bases and 4 bases, there was a span of 14 bases. The length of the CDR3 is 16 residues.

The rearrangement joins TRBV11-3 to TRBJ2-1, with TRBD1 as a possible D gene (5 bases). Germline lookup yields CDR1 SGHNT and CDR2 YENEEA. The CDR3 spans 14 residues. V lost 1 base to trimming and J lost 2 bases, with 6 bases between them. CDR3 in amino acids: CASSLGQTYNEQFF. As DNA, the CDR3 is TGTGCCAGCAGCTTAGGACAGACCTACAATGAGCAGTTCTTC.

The chain uses TRBV19 and TRBJ1-1; D is uncertain. Trimming removed 1 base at V and 5 bases at J, with 8 bases between. Germline V gene sequence: CDR1 LNHDA, CDR2 SQIVND (reference sequence). The CDR3 is 13 residues long. The CDR3 reads CASSIGTLTEAFF. The CDR3 nucleotides are TGTGCCAGTAGTATAGGAACTCTAACTGAAGCTTTCTTT.

V and J are TRBV6-5 and TRBJ1-1; the D gene is possibly TRBD1 (5 bases). The V end lost 6 bases, the J end lost 2 bases, and 13 bases lay between the germline ends. The germline gives CDR1 MNHEY, CDR2 SVGAGI. CDR3 length: 14 residues. The CDR3, as DNA: TGTGCCAGCAGACAGGAATTGGACAACACTGAAGCTTTCTTT. Translation: CASRQELDNTEAFF.

This clone was observed a few times. The chain carries TRBV7-9 and TRBJ1-2; 11 bases are shared with TRBD1. CDR1 is SEHNR and CDR2 is FQNEAQ in the germline V gene (reference sequence). The junction had 9 bases not matched to a gene; V was cut back by 7 bases and J by 8 bases. The CDR3 length is 14 residues. The CDR3 here is CASTDGQGARGYTF. CDR3 coding DNA: TGTGCCAGCACCGATGGACAGGGGGCGAGGGGCTACACCTTC.

This rearrangement joins TRBV5-1 to TRBJ1-1, with D perhaps TRBD1 (5 bases). The germline V gene has CDR1 SGHRS and CDR2 YFSETQ. Trimming stripped 0 bases from V and 1 base from J, with 7 bases between. This CDR3 contains 14 residues. For the CDR3, the DNA is TGCGCCAGCAGCTTGGGGACAACGAACACTGAAGCTTTCTTT. Residues: CASSLGTTNTEAFF.

J is TRBJ1-4 and V is TRBV6-5; 7 positions match TRBD1. From germline, CDR1 is MNHEY and CDR2 SVGAGI. The CDR3 spans 14 residues. V trimming: 6 bases; J trimming: 8 bases; junction bases outside the gene matches: 9. CDR3 sequence (DNA): TGTGCCAGCAGCAAGACCGGGACAGAAGAAAAACTGTTTTTT. It specifies CASSKTGTEEKLFF.

The chain links TRBV29-1 to TRBJ2-1; 12 nucleotides agree with TRBD2. Trimming at V came to 0 bases and at J to 7 bases, leaving 7 bases not matched to a gene. CDR1 is SQVTM and CDR2 is ANQGSEA in the germline V gene. The CDR3 sequence is 16 residues long. The CDR3 sequence: CSVEDWSTSGGNEQFF. CDR3 nucleotide sequence: TGCAGCGTTGAAGATTGGTCGACTAGCGGGGGTAATGAGCAGTTCTTC.

This chain uses TRBV15 with TRBJ2-3; 8 bases line up with TRBD2. V lost 4 bases to trimming and J lost 0 bases; unmatched junction nucleotides: 9. Germline V gene data show CDR1 as LNHNV and CDR2 as YYDKDF (reference sequence). CDR3 size: 17 residues. The CDR3 sequence: CATSTGLGPGSTDTQYF. In nucleotides, the CDR3 is TGTGCCACCAGCACGGGACTAGGGCCGGGGAGCACAGATACGCAGTATTTT.

This chain uses TRBV19 with TRBJ2-1, with D possibly TRBD1 on 5 matching bases. Germline V gene lookup returns CDR1 LNHDA and CDR2 SQIVND (reference sequence). V lost 8 bases and J 4 bases, leaving 18 bases between the germline ends. The CDR3 extends over 15 amino acids. The CDR3 DNA follows: TGTGCCAGTGGCCCAGGGCATCGTGATTACAATGAGCAGTTCTTC. This sequence encodes CASGPGHRDYNEQFF.

The chain has TRBV7-8 and TRBJ2-7, with 14 positions matching TRBD2. Germline V gene data show CDR1 as SGHVS and CDR2 as FQNEAQ. With 5 bases clipped from V and 4 bases from J, the junction kept 4 bases outside the gene matches. CDR3 length: 15 residues. CDR3 protein: CASSLGTSGGYEQYF. CDR3 nucleotides: TGTGCCAGCAGCCTCGGGACTAGCGGGGGTTACGAGCAGTACTTC.

The genes are TRBV11-2 and TRBJ1-3; no firm D call. Germline CDR1 and CDR2: SGHAT and FQNNGV. V dropped 8 bases and J dropped 0 bases, with 8 bases sitting between them. The CDR3 spans 13 residues. The CDR3 sequence: CASAQASGNTIYF. The DNA for the CDR3 is TGTGCCAGCGCCCAAGCCTCTGGAAACACCATATATTTT.